This TCR beta chain appears in the sequencing data of a study of beta chain features in type 1 diabetes (dated by TCRdb to about 2018). Regarding the research as a whole: No differences in mean age, gender distribution, total cell number or subset yield were found between patients and healthy donors. A total of 85 million to 110 million sorted cells were examined across all samples, and RNA yield correlated strongly with the number of cells per subset. The study compared the TCRB repertoires of sorted circulating CD4+ T cell subsets in recently diagnosed type 1 diabetes patients with those in matched healthy donors. Naive and central memory subsets were obtained from all 30 or so donors, but regulatory and stem cell-like memory subsets were isolated from only 8 patients and roughly 8 healthy donors. General study outcomes and caveats: Type 1 diabetes patients showed a moderate but significant shortening of TCRB CDR3 length in all four CD4+ subsets. Because the HLA sub-analyses included only small numbers of individuals, any influence of HLA type on TCRB rearrangement was left unresolved. Naive, central memory and regulatory TCRB repertoires appeared to be more alike among patients than among healthy donors. Because cDNA rather than genomic DNA was sequenced, highly expressing activated cells could have been over-represented, although no difference in activation and CD3 levels was found between groups. At VDJ recombination sites, type 1 diabetes patients had fewer insertions and more deleted nucleotides, which implies abnormalities in thymic rearrangement. Shorter templates might have been favored by PCR, but patient and control samples were amplified and corrected together, so both groups would have been affected equally by any skew.

All of the isolated RNA was reverse transcribed with the High Capacity cDNA Reverse Transcription Kit, so expressed TCRB transcripts were sequenced. Deep immunoSEQ sequencing was applied to naive, central memory and regulatory T cell samples, giving an average of roughly 3.5 million total reads per sample. Sorted cells were lysed in RLT buffer and RNA was extracted with DNase-treated RNeasy Micro or Mini kits, depending on cell number. To prevent cross-contamination, each cell subset was processed individually, whereas patient and healthy donor samples were processed jointly. TCRB sequences were amplified from cDNA with the immunoSEQ multiplex PCR, producing 87-bp fragments spanning the CDR3 region. Sequencing of the amplicons was done on the Illumina HiSeq platform. Processing in the source paper ran as follows. Synthetic template baselines were used to correct PCR bias computationally, reads within Hamming distance 2 were collapsed, and singletons that could not be merged were discarded. By aligning reads against IMGT, V, D and J genes, CDR3 length, and insertions or deletions at six rearrangement sites were assigned. Within each subset, clonotype counts were normalized to the number of sorted cells before true diversity and Gini coefficients were calculated with the tcR R package. Repertoire sharing was quantified using the overlap coefficient calculated on TCRB nucleotide sequences. As a proxy for the pre-selection repertoire, out-of-frame TCRB sequences from naive cells were analyzed. Not all clones reach the TCRdb copy of this immuneACCESS table, which keeps in-frame sequences only. Checked studies attribute under half of the gap to unresolved V genes and leave the rest unexplained. Clonal size and the V and J genes are those of that table, whereas D and trimming came from the DNA. This sample gives hundreds of thousands of clones in total; 11% to 15% of them show up just once. The top ten clonotypes cover approximately 0.043% of the sample.

Looking up the germline V gene yields CDR1 SNHLY and CDR2 FYNNEI. The CDR3 has 14 amino acids, counting the end cysteine and phenylalanine. CDR3 DNA is the only sequence kept; it has 42 bases, read in frame from the first base. V loses 7 bases, J loses 1 base, and the germline ends lie 13 bases apart. As regards this clone: There is no known antigen for this receptor. No much larger clone is present one base from it, and per-base qualities are unavailable.

From each donor, a single peripheral blood sample of 100 to 150 mL on average was drawn into heparinised tubes. Using a panel that included CD45RO, CCR7, CD25, CD127, CD95 and CD27, naive, central memory, regulatory and stem cell-like memory CD4+ T cells were sorted on a BD FACSAria II. Every sorted population had a purity above 95%. PBMCs were isolated immediately by Lymphoprep density gradient centrifugation and stained directly without culture. So that batch effects would be minimized, each experiment stained and sorted samples in pairs, pairing one healthy donor with one patient. The source is a man between 18 and 29 years old with type 1 diabetes. The chain is made from TRBV2 and TRBJ1-2, with no confidently assigned D gene. Sequencing was done on a sample of naive CD4+ T cells from blood. This specimen's cell subset or site label, interpreted: true naive CD4+ T cells. The CDR3 protein: CASTSETINYGYTF. The nucleotide sequence is TGTGCCAGCACGTCAGAGACGATTAACTATGGCTACACCTTC.